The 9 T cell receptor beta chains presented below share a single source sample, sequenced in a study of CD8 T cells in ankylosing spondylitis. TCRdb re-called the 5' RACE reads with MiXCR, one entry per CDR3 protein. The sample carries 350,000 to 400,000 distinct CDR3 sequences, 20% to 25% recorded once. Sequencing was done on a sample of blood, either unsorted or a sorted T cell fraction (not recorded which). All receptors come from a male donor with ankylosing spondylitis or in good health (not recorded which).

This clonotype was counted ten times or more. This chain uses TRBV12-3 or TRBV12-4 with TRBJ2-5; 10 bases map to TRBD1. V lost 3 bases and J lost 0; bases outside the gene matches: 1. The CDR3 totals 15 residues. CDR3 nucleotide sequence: TGTGCCAGCAGTTTGGGGACAGGGGACCAAGAGACCCAGTACTTC. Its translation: CASSLGTGDQETQYF.

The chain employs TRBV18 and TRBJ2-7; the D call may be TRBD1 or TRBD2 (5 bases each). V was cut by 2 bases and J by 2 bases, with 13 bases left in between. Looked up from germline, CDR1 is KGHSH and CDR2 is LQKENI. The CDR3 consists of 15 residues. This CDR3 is CASSPKGRHTYEQYF. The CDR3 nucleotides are TGTGCCAGCTCACCAAAGGGACGGCATACCTACGAGCAGTACTTC.

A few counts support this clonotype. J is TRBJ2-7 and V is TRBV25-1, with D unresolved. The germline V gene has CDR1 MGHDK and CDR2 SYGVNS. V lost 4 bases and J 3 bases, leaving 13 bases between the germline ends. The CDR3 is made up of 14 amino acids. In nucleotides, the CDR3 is TGTGCCAGCAGTGCCACGGAAAAGTACTACGAGCAGTACTTC. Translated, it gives CASSATEKYYEQYF.

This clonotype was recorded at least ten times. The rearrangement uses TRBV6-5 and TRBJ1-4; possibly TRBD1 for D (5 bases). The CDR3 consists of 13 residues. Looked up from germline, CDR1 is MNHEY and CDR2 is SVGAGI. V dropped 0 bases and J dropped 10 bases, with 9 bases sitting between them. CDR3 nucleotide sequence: TGTGCCAGCAGTTACTCAAGTGGGGGAAAACTGTTTTTT. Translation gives CASSYSSGGKLFF.

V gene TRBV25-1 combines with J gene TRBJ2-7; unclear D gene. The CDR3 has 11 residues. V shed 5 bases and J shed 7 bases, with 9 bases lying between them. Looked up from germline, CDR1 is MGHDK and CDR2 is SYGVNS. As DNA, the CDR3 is TGTGCCAGCAGTTATCTTTGGGAGCAGTACTTC. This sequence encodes CASSYLWEQYF.

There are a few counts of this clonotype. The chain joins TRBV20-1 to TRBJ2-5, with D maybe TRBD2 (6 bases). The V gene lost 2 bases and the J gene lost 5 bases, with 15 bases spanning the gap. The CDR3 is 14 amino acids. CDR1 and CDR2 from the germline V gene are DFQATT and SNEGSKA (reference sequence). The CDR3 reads CSARLAPGDETQYF. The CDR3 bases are TGCAGTGCTAGACTAGCGCCTGGGGATGAGACCCAGTACTTC.

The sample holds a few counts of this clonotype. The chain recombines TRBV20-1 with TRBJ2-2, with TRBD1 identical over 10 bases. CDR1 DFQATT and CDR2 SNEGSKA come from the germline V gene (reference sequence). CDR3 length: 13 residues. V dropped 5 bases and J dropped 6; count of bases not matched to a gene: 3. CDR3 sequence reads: CSADRGRSGELFF. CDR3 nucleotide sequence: TGCAGTGCTGACAGGGGGCGCTCCGGGGAGCTGTTTTTT.

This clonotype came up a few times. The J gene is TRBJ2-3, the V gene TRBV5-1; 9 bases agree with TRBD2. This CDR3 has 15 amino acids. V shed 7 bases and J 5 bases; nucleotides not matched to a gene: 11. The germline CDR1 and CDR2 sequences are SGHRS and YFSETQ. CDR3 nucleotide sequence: TGCGCCAGCGCTTTGAGCGGGGGGCCGGTAGATACGCAGTATTTT. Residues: CASALSGGPVDTQYF.

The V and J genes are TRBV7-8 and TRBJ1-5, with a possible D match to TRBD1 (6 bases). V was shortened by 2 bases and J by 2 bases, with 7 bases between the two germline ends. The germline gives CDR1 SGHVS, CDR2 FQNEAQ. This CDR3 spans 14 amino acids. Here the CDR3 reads CASSLQGRNQPQHF. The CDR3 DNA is TGTGCCAGCAGCTTACAGGGGCGCAATCAGCCCCAGCATTTT.